Below, 16 T cell receptor beta chains from the same sample are listed, as sequenced in a study of T cells in Graves' hyperthyroidism and ophthalmopathy. RNA transcripts yielded amplified TCR beta CDR3 regions. TCR CDR3 regions were first amplified by RT-PCR with HTBI primers. One entry per CDR3 protein results from TCRdb running MiXCR on the multiplex PCR reads. The sample lists 350,000 to 450,000 distinct CDR3 sequences, roughly 15% occurring once. What was sequenced was blood. The receptor set was obtained from a woman younger than 45 with Graves' hyperthyroidism that later progressed to Graves' ophthalmopathy.

In its sample, this clonotype was seen many times. V gene TRBV25-1 combines with J gene TRBJ2-7, with a weak D call TRBD2 (5 bases). The germline CDR1 and CDR2 sequences are MGHDK and SYGVNS. This CDR3 contains 19 residues. V was trimmed by 1 base and J by 0 bases, leaving 22 bases between them. The CDR3 spells CASSESLSPSRDNSYEQYF. The CDR3 nucleotides are TGTGCCAGCAGTGAATCACTGTCGCCTAGCCGAGATAACTCCTACGAGCAGTACTTC.

This clonotype has ten or more counts. This chain connects TRBV20-1 to TRBJ2-7; D could derive from TRBD1 or TRBD2 (5 bases each). The germline CDR1 and CDR2 sequences are DFQATT and SNEGSKA (reference sequence). Trimming cost V 7 bases and J 11 bases, with 18 bases left between them. The CDR3 length is 11 residues. DNA of the CDR3: TGCAGTGTTCTGGGACGGATGAAGGAGTACTTC. It encodes CSVLGRMKEYF.

The chain combines TRBV4-1 with TRBJ2-1; 8 bases align to TRBD2. The germline V gene has CDR1 MGHRA and CDR2 YSYEKL. Germline trimming cut 4 bases from V and 4 bases from J; bases unmatched to any gene: 9. The CDR3 covers 16 residues. CDR3 in DNA: TGCGCCAGCAGCCCACGAGCTAGCGGGTTTTACAATGAGCAGTTCTTC. Protein product: CASSPRASGFYNEQFF.

Many counts were recorded for this clonotype. This sequence joins TRBV29-1 and TRBJ2-1; the match to TRBD2 covers 10 bases. The V gene's germline CDR1 is SQVTM and CDR2 ANQGSEA. After removal of 4 bases from V and 7 bases from J, the junction contained 4 bases not matched to a gene. The CDR3 extends over 13 amino acids. CDR3 DNA sequence: TGCAGCGTTGCCCTAGCGGGAGCAAATGAGCAGTTCTTC. It specifies CSVALAGANEQFF.

This clonotype was seen at least ten times. This chain connects TRBV11-2 to TRBJ2-1; 12 nucleotides agree with TRBD2. The germline gives CDR1 SGHAT, CDR2 FQNNGV. The CDR3 length is 14 residues. V trimming: 7 bases; J trimming: 7 bases; junction bases outside the gene matches: 5. The CDR3 spells CASISSGRVNEQFF. CDR3 sequence (DNA): TGTGCCAGCATCTCTAGCGGGAGGGTTAATGAGCAGTTCTTC.

This chain uses TRBV20-1 with TRBJ1-6; D may be TRBD1 (6 bases). Germline CDR1 DFQATT, CDR2 SNEGSKA (reference sequence). CDR3 length equals 13 residues. The V end lost 2 bases, the J end lost 9 bases, and 11 bases lay between the germline ends. CDR3 sequence: CSARQGRLSPLHF. CDR3 DNA sequence: TGCAGTGCTAGACAGGGGCGACTTTCACCCCTCCACTTT.

The V gene is TRBV6-2 or TRBV6-3, the J gene TRBJ1-1; a possible D gene is TRBD1 (6 bases). This CDR3 has 12 amino acids. V lost 1 base to trimming and J lost 7 bases, with 7 bases between them. CDR1 MNHEY and CDR2 SVGEGT come from the germline V gene. The CDR3 nucleotides are TGTGCCAGCAGTTACTGGGGGCGTGAAGCTTTCTTT. Amino acid sequence: CASSYWGREAFF.

This clonotype appeared many times. This sequence joins TRBV12-3 or TRBV12-4 and TRBJ2-5; no definite D call. The CDR3 sequence is 13 residues long. V gave up 7 bases and J gave up 4 bases, with 13 bases separating them. The CDR3 sequence is CASTALARETQYF. DNA for the CDR3: TGTGCCAGCACTGCGCTCGCCCGAGAGACCCAGTACTTC.

The chain uses TRBV6-1 and TRBJ1-5; TRBD1 matches at 9 bases. J was trimmed by 0 bases and V by 6 bases; bases with no gene match: 3. The CDR3 is made up of 15 amino acids. CDR1 and CDR2 (germline): MNHNS, SASEGT. Here the CDR3 reads CASRRTGVSNQPQHF. The CDR3 DNA follows: TGTGCCAGCAGACGGACAGGGGTTAGCAATCAGCCCCAGCATTTT.

This clonotype occurred many times. The CDR3 DNA is TGTGCCAGCAGTCTCCGGGCCTTTCTCGTCCCAAGCTCCTACAATGAGCAGTTCTTC. Residues: CASSLRAFLVPSSYNEQFF. The genes are TRBV12-3 or TRBV12-4 and TRBJ2-1; D unclear. The CDR3 loop spans 19 amino acids. V was clipped by 5 bases and J by 0 bases, with 23 bases between them.

This clonotype was detected ten times or more. The chain joins TRBV28 to TRBJ1-4; 9 bases agree with TRBD1. Per the germline V gene, CDR1 is MDHEN and CDR2 is SYDVKM. V was clipped by 3 bases and J by 6 bases; unmatched bases: 2. The CDR3 spans 14 residues. CDR3 in amino acids: CASSLGQGHEKLFF. In DNA form, the CDR3 reads TGTGCCAGCAGTTTGGGACAGGGTCATGAAAAACTGTTTTTT.

This clonotype was picked up many times. The chain joins TRBV28 to TRBJ1-4; D possibly corresponds to TRBD1 (5 bases). V was cut by 8 bases and J by 7 bases, with 14 bases left in between. Germline V gene data show CDR1 as MDHEN and CDR2 as SYDVKM. CDR3 length: 13 amino acids. The CDR3 region is CASFQGPTEKLFF. The CDR3 DNA sequence: TGTGCCAGCTTTCAGGGTCCAACTGAAAAACTGTTTTTT.

This clonotype was seen at least ten times. The chain couples TRBV3-1 to TRBJ2-1; 12 positions agree with TRBD2. Losses at the gene ends were 4 bases for V and 7 bases for J; bases not matched to a gene: 5. The CDR3 contains 15 residues. Looked up from germline, CDR1 is LGHDT and CDR2 is YNNKEL (reference sequence). For the CDR3, the DNA is TGTGCCAGCAGCCCCGAGACTAGCGGGAGTAATGAGCAGTTCTTC. Translation: CASSPETSGSNEQFF.

This clonotype has a handful of counts. The chain carries TRBV6-1 and TRBJ2-1; TRBD1 agrees at 8 bases. This CDR3 has 16 residues. The ends lost 6 bases at V and 3 bases at J; junction bases unmatched: 10. The V gene's germline CDR1 is MNHNS and CDR2 SASEGT. The CDR3, as DNA: TGTGCCAGCAGACGGACGACAGGGGATGGCTACAATGAGCAGTTCTTC. This sequence encodes CASRRTTGDGYNEQFF.

This clonotype came up many times. The rearrangement links TRBV5-1 to TRBJ1-2; the D gene is possibly TRBD1 (6 bases). V gave up 2 bases and J gave up 7 bases, with 15 bases separating them. This CDR3 contains 14 residues. The germline V gene has CDR1 SGHRS and CDR2 YFSETQ. The CDR3 DNA is TGCGCCAGCAGCTTATTCAGGGGCCGCTCTGGCTACACCTTC. Translation gives CASSLFRGRSGYTF.

This rearrangement joins TRBV5-1 to TRBJ1-2; TRBD1 matches 8 bases. The V gene end was trimmed by 0 bases and the J gene end by 4 bases; junction bases not matched to a gene: 8. This CDR3 spans 16 amino acids. CDR1 and CDR2 (germline): SGHRS, YFSETQ. CDR3 protein: CASSLAPGTGGYGYTF. The CDR3, as DNA: TGCGCCAGCAGCTTGGCCCCGGGAACAGGGGGCTATGGCTACACCTTC.